The next 20 T cell receptor beta chains were all read from a single sample in a study of T cells in Graves' hyperthyroidism and ophthalmopathy (dated by TCRdb to the late 2010s). Library preparation employed multiplex PCR. Sequencing used an Illumina HiSeq 2000. TCR beta CDR3 regions were amplified from RNA transcripts. A first-round RT-PCR of the TCR CDR3 used the HTBI primer set with the Qiagen OneStep RT-PCR kit. TCRdb reran the public reads through fastp at Q25 and MiXCR, keeping productive beta chains. Entries that share a CDR3 protein sequence are merged under the most common genes and DNA. Across this sample there are roughly 500,000 distinct CDR3 sequences, with approximately 23% seen only once. Jointly, the top ten make up 45% to 55% of the sample. The sample consisted of blood. Receptors were obtained from a woman in her seventies with Graves' ophthalmopathy.

This clonotype was recorded many times. This chain uses TRBV20-1 with TRBJ2-1, with 10 nucleotides matching TRBD2. The germline V gene has CDR1 DFQATT and CDR2 SNEGSKA (reference sequence). The junction had 8 bases not matched to a gene; V was cut back by 6 bases and J by 6 bases. CDR3 length: 14 amino acids. Here the CDR3 reads CSATAGGPGNEQFF. DNA for the CDR3: TGCAGTGCCACAGCGGGAGGGCCTGGCAATGAGCAGTTCTTC.

The chain couples TRBV29-1 to TRBJ2-3; D might be TRBD1 (5 bases). Germline loops: CDR1 SQVTM, CDR2 ANQGSEA. With 7 bases removed from V and 2 bases from J, the gap between germline ends came to 10 bases. CDR3 length: 12 amino acids. The CDR3 nucleotides are TGCAGCGGGGCAGGGCCCACAGATACGCAGTATTTT. This gives the protein CSGAGPTDTQYF.

The chain is built from TRBV5-1 and TRBJ1-1, with no clear D. Germline V gene data show CDR1 as SGHRS and CDR2 as YFSETQ. The CDR3 length is 12 residues. Trimming left V 0 bases short and J 6 bases short, with 6 bases between. The CDR3 is CASSLGLAEAFF. CDR3 bases: TGCGCCAGCAGCTTGGGGTTAGCTGAAGCTTTCTTT. The full variable domain, rest sourced from reference TRBV5-1 and TRBJ1-1, is KAGVTQTPRYLIKTRGQQVTLSCSPISGHRSVSWYQQTPGQGLQFLFEYFSETQRNKGNFPGRFSGRQFSNSRSEMNVSTLELGDSALYLCASSLGLAEAFFGQGTRLTVV.

Details on this clonotype: Compared with germline, one end of the junction differs, possibly owing to a read error. The V gene is TRBV30, the J gene TRBJ1-2, with 8 nucleotides matching TRBD1. Looked up from germline, CDR1 is GTSNPN and CDR2 is SVGIG (reference sequence). CDR3 length: 15 amino acids. CDR3 sequence reads: CAWMIGWGQVYAYTF. The DNA for the CDR3 is TGTGCCTGGATGATCGGTTGGGGACAGGTATATGCCTACACCTTC.

The V gene is TRBV4-2, the J gene TRBJ2-5, with 16 nucleotides matching TRBD2. Losses at the gene ends were 3 bases for V and 5 bases for J; bases not matched to a gene: 9. The CDR3 spans 18 residues. Germline lookup yields CDR1 LGHNA and CDR2 YNFKEQ. DNA of the CDR3: TGTGCCAGCAGCCATGCCGGGACTAGCGGGAGGGCCCTGGAGACCCAGTACTTC. Amino acid sequence: CASSHAGTSGRALETQYF.

The rearrangement joins TRBV20-1 to TRBJ1-4; D is perhaps TRBD1 (6 bases). V was pared by 1 base and J by 7 bases, with 13 bases between. This CDR3 has 14 amino acids. Germline CDR1 DFQATT, CDR2 SNEGSKA (reference sequence). This chain's CDR3 is CSARAPGHGEKLFF. The DNA for the CDR3 is TGCAGTGCTAGAGCACCGGGACACGGTGAAAAACTGTTTTTT.

Points on this clonotype: This clone may be a read error of a much larger clone one base away. The CDR3, as DNA: TGTGCCAGCAGCTTAAGGCGCCCATTAAATGAGCAGTTCTTC. Translated: CASSLRRPLNEQFF. V and J are TRBV7-2 and TRBJ2-1; no clear D gene. Looked up from germline, CDR1 is SGHTA and CDR2 is FQGNSA. V was pared by 2 bases and J by 7 bases, with 12 bases between. This CDR3 region has 14 residues.

This clonotype has only a few counts. V is TRBV6-1 and J is TRBJ2-7; D remains ambiguous. The V end was cut by 0 bases, the J end by 6 bases, with 15 bases between. Per the germline V gene, CDR1 is MNHNS and CDR2 is SASEGT. The CDR3 contains 15 residues. The CDR3 loop is CASSEALGTIVEQYF. As DNA, the CDR3 is TGTGCCAGCAGTGAAGCGCTAGGCACCATAGTCGAGCAGTACTTC.

The sample holds a few counts of this clonotype. J is TRBJ2-5 and V is TRBV7-2; D perhaps matches TRBD2 (5 bases). This CDR3 spans 14 amino acids. Germline V lookup: CDR1 SGHTA, CDR2 FQGNSA. V gave up 2 bases and J gave up 4 bases, with 11 bases separating them. The CDR3 nucleotides read TGTGCCAGCAGCTTAACCGGGGTGACAGAGACCCAGTACTTC. Its protein is CASSLTGVTETQYF.

This clonotype has more than one count but fewer than ten. The chain links TRBV7-2 to TRBJ1-2, with a weak D call TRBD1 (6 bases). Trimming removed 4 bases at V and 7 bases at J, with 16 bases between. Germline CDR1 SGHTA, CDR2 FQGNSA. There are 14 residues in the CDR3. The DNA for the CDR3 is TGTGCCAGCAGCTCAATTACAGGGTCTACTGGCTACACCTTC. It encodes CASSSITGSTGYTF. The whole variable domain, filled in from reference TRBV7-2 and TRBJ1-2, reads GAGVSQSPSNKVTEKGKDVELRCDPISGHTALYWYRQSLGQGLEFLIYFQGNSAPDKSGLPSDRFSAERTGGSVSTLTIQRTQQEDSAVYLCASSSITGSTGYTFGSGTRLTVV.

The table lists this clonotype with a few counts. This chain uses TRBV6-1 with TRBJ2-7; D is undetermined. Germline V gene sequence: CDR1 MNHNS, CDR2 SASEGT. Deletions cut 6 bases from V and 2 bases from J, with 20 bases between. The CDR3 loop spans 16 amino acids. The CDR3 reads CASRRSVVAATYEQYF. The CDR3 DNA follows: TGTGCCAGCAGAAGGAGCGTTGTGGCGGCAACCTACGAGCAGTACTTC.

This rearrangement joins TRBV12-3 or TRBV12-4 to TRBJ1-1; D is uncertain. V was cut by 7 bases and J by 1 base, with 13 bases left in between. The CDR3 spans 14 residues. The CDR3 reads CASILTAGNTEAFF. The CDR3, as DNA: TGTGCCAGCATCCTCACCGCCGGGAACACTGAAGCTTTCTTT.

The V gene is TRBV25-1, the J gene TRBJ2-7; 8 nucleotides match TRBD1. Losses at the gene ends were 8 bases for V and 3 bases for J; bases not matched to a gene: 18. CDR1 MGHDK and CDR2 SYGVNS come from the germline V gene. The CDR3 has 17 residues. The chain's CDR3 is CASSTSPGTGDYYEQYF. The CDR3 DNA sequence: TGTGCCAGCTCTACCTCCCCCGGGACAGGCGATTACTACGAGCAGTACTTC.

The genes are TRBV19 and TRBJ2-2; 10 positions match TRBD2. The CDR3 has 16 amino acids. V was clipped by 5 bases and J by 3 bases; unmatched bases: 6. The germline V gene encodes CDR1 LNHDA and CDR2 SQIVND (reference sequence). The CDR3, as DNA: TGTGCCAGTAGTCTCGGTCTAGCGGGAGACACCGGGGAGCTGTTTTTT. Its translation: CASSLGLAGDTGELFF.

This chain connects TRBV19 to TRBJ2-7; D gene ambiguous. Germline loops: CDR1 LNHDA, CDR2 SQIVND (reference sequence). This CDR3 has 13 amino acids. Trimming took 5 bases from V and 3 from J, leaving 11 bases between them. DNA of the CDR3: TGTGCCAGTAGTCCATCGATAGACTACGAGCAGTACTTC. It yields the protein CASSPSIDYEQYF. Full variable domain (missing parts from reference TRBV19 and TRBJ2-7): DGGITQSPKYLFRKEGQNVTLSCEQNLNHDAMYWYRQDPGQGLRLIYYSQIVNDFQKGDIAEGYSVSREKKESFPLTVTSAQKNPTAFYLCASSPSIDYEQYFGPGTRLTVT.

There are a few counts of this clonotype. CDR3 amino acids: CASRGANTEAFF. The DNA of the CDR3 is TGTGCCAGTAGGGGGGCGAACACTGAAGCTTTCTTT. V is TRBV19 and J is TRBJ1-1; possibly TRBD1 for D (6 bases). Germline V lookup: CDR1 LNHDA, CDR2 SQIVND (reference sequence). The length of the CDR3 is 12 residues. V lost 6 bases and J 1 base, leaving 6 bases between the germline ends. Full variable domain (remainder filled in from reference TRBV19 and TRBJ1-1): DGGITQSPKYLFRKEGQNVTLSCEQNLNHDAMYWYRQDPGQGLRLIYYSQIVNDFQKGDIAEGYSVSREKKESFPLTVTSAQKNPTAFYLCASRGANTEAFFGQGTRLTVV.

The chain recombines TRBV12-3 or TRBV12-4 with TRBJ2-1, with D hard to call. Trimming removed 6 bases from V and 7 bases from J, with 13 bases in between. The CDR3 has 13 amino acids. This chain's CDR3 is CASSRLVGNEQFF. The CDR3 DNA sequence: TGTGCCAGCAGCCGACTTGTGGGTAATGAGCAGTTCTTC.

This clonotype was detected many times. The genes are TRBV2 and TRBJ1-1, with a possible D match to TRBD1 (5 bases). CDR3 length equals 15 residues. CDR1 is SNHLY and CDR2 is FYNNEI in the germline V gene. The germline V and J ends were trimmed by 5 bases and 0 bases, with 13 bases remaining between them. CDR3 amino acids: CASSRDPSMNTEAFF. The CDR3 coding sequence is TGTGCCAGCAGTAGGGACCCATCCATGAACACTGAAGCTTTCTTT.

Ten or more counts support this clonotype. The V gene is TRBV3-1, the J gene TRBJ2-5; 9 bases fit TRBD2. V trimming: 5 bases; J trimming: 5 bases; junction bases outside the gene matches: 9. CDR1 and CDR2 from the germline V gene are LGHDT and YNNKEL (reference sequence). The length of the CDR3 is 15 residues. CDR3 DNA: TGTGCCAGCAGCAACCTCGGCGGGAGGGAGGAGACCCAGTACTTC. Translation: CASSNLGGREETQYF.

This clonotype was found a few times. V usage is TRBV11-3 and J usage is TRBJ2-3; D remains unclear. V dropped 6 bases and J dropped 8 bases, with 12 bases sitting between them. The CDR3 is 12 amino acids. Germline loops: CDR1 SGHNT, CDR2 YENEEA. The CDR3 DNA reads TGTGCCAGCAGTCCGTCCGATGGTACGCAGTATTTT. Encoded protein: CASSPSDGTQYF.